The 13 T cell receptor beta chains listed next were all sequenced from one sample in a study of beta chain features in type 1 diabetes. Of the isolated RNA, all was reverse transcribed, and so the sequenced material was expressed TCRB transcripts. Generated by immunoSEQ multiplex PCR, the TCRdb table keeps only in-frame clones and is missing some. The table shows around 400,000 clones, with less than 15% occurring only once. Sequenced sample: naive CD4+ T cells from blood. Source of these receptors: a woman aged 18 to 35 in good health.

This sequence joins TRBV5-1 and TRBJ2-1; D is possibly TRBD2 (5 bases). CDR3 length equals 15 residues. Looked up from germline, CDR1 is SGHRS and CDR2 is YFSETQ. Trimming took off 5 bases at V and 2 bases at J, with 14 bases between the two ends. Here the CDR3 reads CASRGDLQTYNEQFF. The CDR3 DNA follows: TGCGCCAGCAGGGGAGATCTTCAAACCTACAATGAGCAGTTCTTC.

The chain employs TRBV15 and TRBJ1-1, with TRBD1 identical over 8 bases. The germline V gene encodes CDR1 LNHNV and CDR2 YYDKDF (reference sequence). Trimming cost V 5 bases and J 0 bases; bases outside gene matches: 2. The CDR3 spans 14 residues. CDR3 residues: CATSPDRVNTEAFF. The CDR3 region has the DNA TGTGCCACCAGCCCGGACAGGGTGAACACTGAAGCTTTCTTT.

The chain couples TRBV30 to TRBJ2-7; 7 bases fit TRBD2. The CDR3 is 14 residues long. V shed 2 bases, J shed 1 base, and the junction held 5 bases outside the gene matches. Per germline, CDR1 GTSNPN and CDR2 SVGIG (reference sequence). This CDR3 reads CAWSLADASYEQYF. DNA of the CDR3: TGTGCCTGGAGTCTAGCGGATGCGTCCTACGAGCAGTACTTC. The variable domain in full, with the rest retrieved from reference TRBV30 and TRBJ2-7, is SQTIHQWPATLVQPVGSPLSLECTVEGTSNPNLYWYRQAAGRGLQLLFYSVGIGQISSEVPQNLSASRPQDRQFILSSKKLLLSDSGFYLCAWSLADASYEQYFGPGTRLTVT.

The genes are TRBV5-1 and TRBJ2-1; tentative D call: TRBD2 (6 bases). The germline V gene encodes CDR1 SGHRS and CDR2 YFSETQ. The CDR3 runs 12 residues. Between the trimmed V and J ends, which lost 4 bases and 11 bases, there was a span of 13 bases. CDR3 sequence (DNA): TGCGCCAGCAGCCCGGACTACCAAAAGCAGTTCTTC. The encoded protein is CASSPDYQKQFF.

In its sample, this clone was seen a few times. CDR3 DNA sequence: TGTGCCAGCAGCGTAGGGACAGGCGTCTCTGGGGCCAACGTCCTGACTTTC. This translates into CASSVGTGVSGANVLTF. The chain combines TRBV9 with TRBJ2-6; 7 bases are a match to TRBD1. Germline V gene lookup returns CDR1 SGDLS and CDR2 YYNGEE. The CDR3 runs 17 residues. The ends lost 0 bases at V and 0 bases at J; junction bases unmatched: 3. Using reference TRBV9 and TRBJ2-6 for the parts outside the CDR3, the full variable domain is DSGVTQTPKHLITATGQRVTLRCSPRSGDLSVYWYQQSLDQGLQFLIQYYNGEERAKGNILERFSAQQFPDLHSELNLSSLELGDSALYFCASSVGTGVSGANVLTFGAGSRLTVL.

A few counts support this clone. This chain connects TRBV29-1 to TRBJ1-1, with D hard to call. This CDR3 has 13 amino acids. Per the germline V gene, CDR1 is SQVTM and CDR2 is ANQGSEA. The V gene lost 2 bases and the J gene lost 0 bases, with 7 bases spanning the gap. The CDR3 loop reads CSVEMGLNTEAFF. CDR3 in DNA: TGCAGCGTTGAAATGGGCCTGAACACTGAAGCTTTCTTT. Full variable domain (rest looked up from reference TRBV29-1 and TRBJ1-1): SAVISQKPSRDICQRGTSLTIQCQVDSQVTMMFWYRQQPGQSLTLIATANQGSEATYESGFVIDKFPISRPNLTFSTLTVSNMSPEDSSIYLCSVEMGLNTEAFFGQGTRLTVV.

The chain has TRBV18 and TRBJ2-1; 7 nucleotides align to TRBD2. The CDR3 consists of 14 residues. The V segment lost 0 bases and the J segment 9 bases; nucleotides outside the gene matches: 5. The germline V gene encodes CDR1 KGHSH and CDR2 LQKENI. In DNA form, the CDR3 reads TGTGCCAGCTCACCACCGGGGAGGGATCCTGAGCAGTTCTTC. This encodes CASSPPGRDPEQFF.

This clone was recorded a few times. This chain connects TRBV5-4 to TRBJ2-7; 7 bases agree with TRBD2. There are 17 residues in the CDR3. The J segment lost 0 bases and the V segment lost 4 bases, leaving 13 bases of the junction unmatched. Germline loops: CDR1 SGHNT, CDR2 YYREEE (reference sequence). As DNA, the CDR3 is TGTGCCAGCAGCCAAAAATCGGGGGGACCTTACTCCTACGAGCAGTACTTC. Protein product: CASSQKSGGPYSYEQYF.

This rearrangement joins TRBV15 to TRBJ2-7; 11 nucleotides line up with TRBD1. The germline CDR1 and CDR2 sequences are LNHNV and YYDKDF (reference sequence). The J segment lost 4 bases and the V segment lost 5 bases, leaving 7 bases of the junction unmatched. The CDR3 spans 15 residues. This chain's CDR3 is CATSRGQGDWYEQYF. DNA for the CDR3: TGTGCCACCAGCCGGGGACAGGGGGATTGGTACGAGCAGTACTTC.

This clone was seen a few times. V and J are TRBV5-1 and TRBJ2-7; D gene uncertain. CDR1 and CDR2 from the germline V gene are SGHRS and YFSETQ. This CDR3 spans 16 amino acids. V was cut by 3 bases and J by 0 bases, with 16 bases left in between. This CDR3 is CASSSGLTTFSYEQYF. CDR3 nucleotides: TGCGCCAGCAGCTCCGGTTTGACAACATTCTCCTACGAGCAGTACTTC.

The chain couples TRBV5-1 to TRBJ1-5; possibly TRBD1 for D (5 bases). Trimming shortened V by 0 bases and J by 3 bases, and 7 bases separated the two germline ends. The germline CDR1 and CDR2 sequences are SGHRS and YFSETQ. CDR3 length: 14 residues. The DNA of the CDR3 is TGCGCCAGCAGCTTGGGACAGCTCAATCAGCCCCAGCATTTT. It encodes CASSLGQLNQPQHF.

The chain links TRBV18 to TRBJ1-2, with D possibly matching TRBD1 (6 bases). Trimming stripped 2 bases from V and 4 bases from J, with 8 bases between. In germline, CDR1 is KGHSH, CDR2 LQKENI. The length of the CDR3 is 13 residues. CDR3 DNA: TGTGCCAGCTCACCAGGGGGCTCCTATGGCTACACCTTC. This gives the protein CASSPGGSYGYTF.

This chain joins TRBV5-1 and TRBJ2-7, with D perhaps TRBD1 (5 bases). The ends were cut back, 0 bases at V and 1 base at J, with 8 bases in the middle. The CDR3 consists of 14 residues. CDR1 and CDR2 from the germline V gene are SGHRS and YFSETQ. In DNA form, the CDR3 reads TGCGCCAGCAGCTTGGGACAGAATTCCTACGAGCAGTACTTC. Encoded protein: CASSLGQNSYEQYF.